These 3 T cell receptor beta chains were sequenced from one sample in a study of CD8 T cells in ankylosing spondylitis. MiXCR, applied by TCRdb to the 5' RACE reads, yields one record per CDR3 protein. This sample has a few hundred thousand distinct CDR3 sequences, with 15% to 25% found just once. The source material was blood, either unsorted or a sorted T cell fraction (not recorded which). These receptor sequences come from a male donor with ankylosing spondylitis or in good health (not recorded which).

This chain links TRBV7-6 with TRBJ2-5; D is undetermined. The CDR3 covers 12 residues. The germline V and J ends were trimmed by 6 bases and 0 bases, with 5 bases remaining between them. The germline V gene encodes CDR1 SGHVS and CDR2 FNYEAQ. The DNA for the CDR3 is TGTGCCAGCAGTCCGTACCAAGAGACCCAGTACTTC. Translation gives CASSPYQETQYF.

In this sample, this clonotype turned up many times. The chain combines TRBV30 with TRBJ2-4; TRBD1 is a possible D gene (5 bases). The CDR3 extends over 12 amino acids. With 0 bases removed from V and 8 bases from J, the gap between germline ends came to 8 bases. CDR1 GTSNPN and CDR2 SVGIG come from the germline V gene (reference sequence). CDR3 in amino acids: CAWSVGRDIQYF. Here the CDR3 DNA reads TGTGCCTGGAGTGTAGGCAGGGACATTCAGTACTTC.

This clonotype has more than one count but fewer than ten. Relative to the germline gene, one junction end is altered; a read error may explain this. DNA of the CDR3: TGTGCCAGCAGTTTAATACAGGGTCGGCCGCACTTC. Protein sequence: CASSLIQGRPHF. V gene TRBV28 combines with J gene TRBJ2-4; D perhaps matches TRBD1 (6 bases). The CDR3 has 12 residues. Germline V gene sequence: CDR1 MDHEN, CDR2 SYDVKM.